This T cell receptor beta chain was sequenced for a study of T cells in Graves' hyperthyroidism and ophthalmopathy. As to this clonotype: Its specificity is not known.

TCR beta CDR3 regions were amplified from RNA transcripts. TCR CDR3 regions were first amplified by RT-PCR with HTBI primers. TCRdb independently ran MiXCR on the multiplex PCR reads; one entry per CDR3 protein. The table lists about 200,000 distinct CDR3 sequences, 15% to 20% of them singletons. The V end lost 6 bases, the J end lost 5 bases, and 17 bases lay between the germline ends. The CDR3 is made up of 14 amino acids. Germline lookup yields CDR1 SGDLS and CDR2 YYNGEE. Study-wide results and limits: A model of 13 V-J features distinguished ophthalmopathy from stable hyperthyroidism.

This chain uses TRBV9 with TRBJ1-1; D gene unclear. This receptor was obtained from a man aged 40-55 years with Graves' hyperthyroidism. Sequencing was done on a sample of blood. CDR3 nucleotides: TGTGCCAGCAAACCCCCCGGGGAGGAGACTGAAGCTTTCTTT. As protein: CASKPPGEETEAFF.